This T cell receptor (beta chain) is from a study of blood T cell repertoires in COVID-19 (dated by TCRdb to the early 2020s). Notes on the research overall: The collaborator samples originated in the United States, Italy and Spain and spanned the acute and convalescent phases of COVID-19. The prospective study material was composed of cDNA or gDNA derived from T cells, B-cell-depleted T cells, or PBMCs. Samples were obtained from the ongoing ImmuneRACE study (first 160 participants) and from about 1,300 subjects provided by 6 global collaborators. Subjects who had been exposed to COVID-19, were actively infected with it, or had recovered from it provided the deeply sampled blood TCRbeta repertoires that made up the dataset. The repertoires were released in a freely available public database meant as a resource for research on the immune response to SARS-CoV-2. HLA class I and class II types, where available, came from metadata supplied by the sample provider rather than from assay-based typing. A de-identified subject ID, COVID-19 status, age in years and sex were almost always included in the sample metadata.

Collaborating institutions collected whole blood in K2EDTA tubes following their own protocols. For TCRbeta analysis, collaborator samples were shipped as frozen whole blood, as isolated PBMCs, or as DNA extracted from either sample type. What the study reported, not specific to this receptor: The quantity of clinical and demographic metadata differed by source and by participant and was supplied without curation.

On this clone itself: Its antigen is currently not known. Base quality data are lacking; no much larger clone is found one base away.

The immunoSEQ Assay, a bias-controlled multiplex PCR, was used to amplify TCRbeta CDR3 regions from genomic DNA. The paper's processing steps were these. Nucleated cell counts per sample were estimated from amplification of reference gene primers within the assay. To quantify the absolute abundance of each unique TCRbeta CDR3 rearrangement, sequence reads were collapsed and filtered. For each sample, productive Simpson clonality was calculated as the square root of Simpson's diversity index across productive rearrangements. The table comes from immuneACCESS by way of TCRdb, which keeps in-frame sequences with V and J called. Part of the clones is missing from these tables; in studies checked, under half for an unresolved V gene and the rest for unknown reasons. V, J and clone size reflect that table, while D and trimming were determined from the DNA. The sample has about 85,000 clones on record, roughly 90% of them singletons. The top ten constitute roughly 4% of the sample.

The trim is 1 base for V and 3 bases for J, with a gap of 6 bases between the germline ends. Via the germline V gene (reference sequence), CDR1 is LNHDA and CDR2 SQIVND. Measured from the cysteine to the phenylalanine, the CDR3 is 13 residues long. Only the CDR3 DNA is retained, 39 bases long and in frame from the first base. The sample consisted of peripheral blood. The clonotype was recovered from a woman older than 75 with active or convalescent COVID-19. The chain is assembled from TRBV19 and TRBJ1-2; a confident D gene designation cannot be given. The CDR3 has the sequence CASSIGADYGYTF. In nucleotide form, the sequence is TGTGCCAGTAGTATAGGGGCAGACTATGGCTACACCTTC.